The 21 T cell receptor beta chains listed next were all sequenced from one sample in a study of cytomegalovirus exposure and HLA in healthy donors. Amplification used 60 Vbeta primers and 13 Jbeta primers. TCRdb's copy holds only in-frame clones and misses some; the assay was immunoSEQ multiplex PCR. The sample contains about 140,000 clones, under 70% of which appear only once. The sequenced sample was PBMCs. Receptor source: a man aged 25 to 45 in good health and CMV-seropositive.

The rearrangement uses TRBV19 and TRBJ2-7; 7 bases match TRBD1. The CDR3 spans 17 residues. V dropped 5 bases and J dropped 6; count of bases not matched to a gene: 19. The germline V gene encodes CDR1 LNHDA and CDR2 SQIVND (reference sequence). CDR3 nucleotide sequence: TGTGCCAGTAGTTCCCCCCATGAACAGGGGAGTAAACGCGAGCAGTACTTC. It specifies CASSSPHEQGSKREQYF.

The sample holds a few counts of this clone. CDR3 sequence: CASSERTINQPQHF. The CDR3 DNA sequence: TGTGCCAGCAGTGAAAGGACAATCAATCAGCCCCAGCATTTT. The V and J genes are TRBV2 and TRBJ1-5, with D possibly being TRBD1 (5 bases). Germline CDR1 and CDR2: SNHLY and FYNNEI. The CDR3 sequence is 14 residues long. V lost 2 bases and J 3 bases, leaving 8 bases between the germline ends.

This clone was observed a few times. The chain uses TRBV6-5 and TRBJ2-7; TRBD1 is a possible D gene (6 bases). The CDR3 totals 14 residues. Germline CDR1 and CDR2: MNHEY and SVGAGI. Trimming removed 7 bases at V and 1 base at J, with 14 bases between. The CDR3 DNA reads as TGTGCCAGCATTTCCGCCCAGGGGTCCTACGAGCAGTACTTC. It translates to CASISAQGSYEQYF.

The chain is built from TRBV20-1 and TRBJ1-1; D gene ambiguous. In germline, CDR1 is DFQATT, CDR2 SNEGSKA (reference sequence). There are 10 residues in the CDR3. Trimming took off 5 bases at V and 11 bases at J, with 12 bases between the two ends. CDR3 coding DNA: TGCAGTGCTTTGAGAGACGGGGCTTTCTTT. Its protein is CSALRDGAFF.

Written as DNA, the CDR3 is TGTGCCAGCAGCTCGGGAGAAAGTGCGGACTATCAGACCCAGTACTTC. Protein product: CASSSGESADYQTQYF. This rearrangement joins TRBV11-2 to TRBJ2-5, with D possibly matching TRBD2 (6 bases). Germline CDR1 SGHAT, CDR2 FQNNGV. The V and J ends lost 4 bases and 6 bases respectively, with 21 bases between them. The CDR3 consists of 16 residues.

The J gene is TRBJ2-5, the V gene TRBV5-1, with a weak D call TRBD1 (5 bases). The germline gives CDR1 SGHRS, CDR2 YFSETQ. This CDR3 has 16 residues. V lost 0 bases to trimming and J lost 5 bases, with 17 bases between them. The CDR3 nucleotides read TGCGCCAGCAGCTTGGATGGGGCAGGGCCGTACGAGACCCAGTACTTC. It encodes CASSLDGAGPYETQYF. Drawing the rest from reference TRBV5-1 and TRBJ2-5, the complete variable domain is KAGVTQTPRYLIKTRGQQVTLSCSPISGHRSVSWYQQTPGQGLQFLFEYFSETQRNKGNFPGRFSGRQFSNSRSEMNVSTLELGDSALYLCASSLDGAGPYETQYFGPGTRLLVL.

J is TRBJ1-1 and V is TRBV2; 7 nucleotides match TRBD1. From germline, CDR1 is SNHLY and CDR2 FYNNEI. The V gene end was trimmed by 2 bases and the J gene end by 0 bases; junction bases not matched to a gene: 9. The CDR3 has 17 amino acids. The CDR3 DNA reads TGTGCCAGCAGTGAACTCGGGACAGACCTTATGAACACTGAAGCTTTCTTT. Translating it yields CASSELGTDLMNTEAFF. Looking up the rest from reference TRBV2 and TRBJ1-1 gives the full variable domain: EPEVTQTPSHQVTQMGQEVILRCVPISNHLYFYWYRQILGQKVEFLVSFYNNEISEKSEIFDDQFSVERPDGSNFTLKIRSTKLEDSAMYFCASSELGTDLMNTEAFFGQGTRLTVV.

The chain couples TRBV5-1 to TRBJ2-2; 9 bases are a match to TRBD2. The CDR3 is 16 amino acids. Looked up from germline, CDR1 is SGHRS and CDR2 is YFSETQ. Unmatched junction bases numbered 5, after V lost 0 bases and J lost 5 bases. Here the CDR3 DNA reads TGCGCCAGCAGCTTGGAGGCGGGAGGGCCAACCGGGGAGCTGTTTTTT. Amino acid sequence: CASSLEAGGPTGELFF.

This clone showed up just a few times. The chain employs TRBV4-1 and TRBJ2-1, with 14 bases fitting TRBD2. This CDR3 contains 17 residues. The germline CDR1 and CDR2 sequences are MGHRA and YSYEKL. J lost 7 bases, V lost 3 bases, and 8 bases had no gene match. In nucleotides, the CDR3 is TGCGCCAGCAGCCAGGCCTCCGGGACTAGCGGGAGAAATGAGCAGTTCTTC. Amino acid sequence: CASSQASGTSGRNEQFF.

This chain links TRBV5-1 with TRBJ2-3, with 8 bases identical to TRBD1. The V segment lost 0 bases and the J segment 2 bases; nucleotides outside the gene matches: 11. The CDR3 contains 18 residues. From germline, CDR1 is SGHRS and CDR2 YFSETQ. The CDR3 nucleotides are TGCGCCAGCAGCTTGGAAGGCTCCATGACAGGGGCCACAGATACGCAGTATTTT. Protein: CASSLEGSMTGATDTQYF.

The rearrangement uses TRBV13 and TRBJ1-1; tentative D call: TRBD1 (6 bases). The CDR3 runs 15 residues. Trimming removed 5 bases from V and 0 bases from J, with 13 bases in between. Germline V gene data show CDR1 as PRHDT and CDR2 as FYEKMQ (reference sequence). The CDR3 region has the DNA TGTGCCAGCAGCCCCCGGGGGGCCATGAACACTGAAGCTTTCTTT. This sequence encodes CASSPRGAMNTEAFF.

This chain connects TRBV19 to TRBJ2-7; perhaps TRBD1 as D (6 bases). CDR1 and CDR2 from the germline V gene are LNHDA and SQIVND (reference sequence). V was pared by 0 bases and J by 9 bases, with 18 bases between. The CDR3 contains 15 residues. The CDR3 DNA reads as TGTGCCAGTAGTATAGATGGGACATTGGCCGCTGGGCAGTACTTC. This translates into CASSIDGTLAAGQYF.

The chain links TRBV7-6 to TRBJ2-1; TRBD2 matches at 10 bases. Losses at the gene ends were 5 bases for V and 4 bases for J; bases not matched to a gene: 5. The CDR3 extends over 15 amino acids. Per the germline V gene, CDR1 is SGHVS and CDR2 is FNYEAQ. The CDR3 sequence is CASSRLAGEYNEQFF. CDR3 coding DNA: TGTGCCAGCAGCCGACTAGCGGGCGAATACAATGAGCAGTTCTTC.

V is TRBV5-6 and J is TRBJ1-3; tentatively, D is TRBD1 (6 bases). This CDR3 has 16 residues. Germline loops: CDR1 SGHDT, CDR2 YYEEEE. V was pared by 1 base and J by 2 bases, with 13 bases between. The CDR3 bases are TGTGCCAGCAGCTTGAGAACGGACAGAGCTGGAAACACCATATATTTT. Translation gives CASSLRTDRAGNTIYF. Full variable domain (rest looked up from reference TRBV5-6 and TRBJ1-3): DAGVTQSPTHLIKTRGQQVTLRCSPKSGHDTVSWYQQALGQGPQFIFQYYEEEERQRGNFPDRFSGHQFPNYSSELNVNALLLGDSALYLCASSLRTDRAGNTIYFGEGSWLTVV.

This clone was counted once. The rearrangement links TRBV10-2 to TRBJ2-7; D is uncertain. Germline CDR1 WSHSY, CDR2 SAAADI. Deletions cut 0 bases from V and 10 bases from J, with 10 bases between. The CDR3 runs 12 residues. In nucleotides, the CDR3 is TGCGCCAGCAGTGAGTCGGCAGGCAGCCAGTACTTC. Residues: CASSESAGSQYF.

The chain links TRBV5-5 to TRBJ1-5; unclear D gene. CDR1 and CDR2 from the germline V gene are SGHKS and YYEKEE (reference sequence). The V and J ends lost 5 bases and 0 bases respectively, with 15 bases between them. This CDR3 comprises 16 residues. The CDR3 is CASSARQLSSNQPQHF. The CDR3 region has the DNA TGTGCCAGCAGTGCCCGCCAACTTAGTAGCAATCAGCCCCAGCATTTT.

The genes are TRBV5-1 and TRBJ2-7; 11 bases match TRBD1. Germline CDR1 and CDR2: SGHRS and YFSETQ. The CDR3 runs 15 residues. The V segment lost 4 bases and the J segment 6 bases; nucleotides outside the gene matches: 9. In DNA, the CDR3 is TGCGCCAGCAGCATGGACAGGGGGCGGTTGCGCGAGCAGTACTTC. It encodes CASSMDRGRLREQYF.

There are a few counts of this clone. This sequence joins TRBV10-3 and TRBJ1-5; D is perhaps TRBD1 (6 bases). Between the trimmed V and J ends, which lost 11 bases and 4 bases, there was a span of 15 bases. The length of the CDR3 is 13 residues. Germline V gives CDR1 ENHRY, CDR2 SYGVKD. CDR3 coding DNA: TGTGCCCTTGCCCGGGACAAGAATCAGCCCCAGCATTTT. It codes for CALARDKNQPQHF.

The chain employs TRBV15 and TRBJ2-2, with TRBD1 matching 11 bases. Trimming cost V 5 bases and J 3 bases; bases outside gene matches: 5. The CDR3 has 16 amino acids. Germline values: CDR1 LNHNV, CDR2 YYDKDF (reference sequence). The CDR3 region is CATSGTGGRYTGELFF. The CDR3 DNA follows: TGTGCCACCAGCGGGACAGGGGGAAGGTACACCGGGGAGCTGTTTTTT.

This clone appeared a few times. V and J are TRBV4-1 and TRBJ2-7, with a weak D call TRBD1 (5 bases). Germline CDR1 is MGHRA and CDR2 is YSYEKL. Trimming shortened V by 1 base and J by 2 bases, and 12 bases separated the two germline ends. The CDR3 is 15 residues long. The CDR3 DNA follows: TGCGCCAGCAGCCAAGGAAGTCAGGGCACCTACGAGCAGTACTTC. Translating gives CASSQGSQGTYEQYF.

J is TRBJ2-7 and V is TRBV27; 8 nucleotides align to TRBD1. Germline V CDR1 and CDR2: MNHEY, SMNVEV (reference sequence). J lost 0 bases, V lost 7 bases, and 5 bases had no gene match. The CDR3 is 14 amino acids. The CDR3 region has the DNA TGTGCCAGCACACGGACAGGGACCTCCTACGAGCAGTACTTC. This translates into CASTRTGTSYEQYF.